This T cell receptor (beta chain) was sequenced for a study of OX40 agonist ivuxolimab in advanced cancers. Study as a whole: Patients assigned to dose escalation were diagnosed with hepatocellular carcinoma, melanoma, renal cell or head and neck cancer.

Patients had blood sampled at baseline and again on cycle 4 day 1 and cycle 7 day 1. Repertoires were generated with immunoSEQ multiplex PCR, while TCRdb's copy carries only in-frame clones and drops some. The sample has roughly 69,000 clones; about 90% are singletons. The CDR3 length is 12 residues. V was cut by 6 bases and J by 2 bases, with 7 bases left in between. The V gene's germline CDR1 is MNHEY and CDR2 SMNVEV (reference sequence). The chain has TRBV27 and TRBJ1-2; D ambiguous. The sequences come from CD4+ or CD8+ T cells sorted from blood, collected in a trial of the OX40 agonist ivuxolimab. The receptor was isolated from an adult with an advanced solid tumor such as melanoma, head and neck, liver or kidney cancer. CDR3 in amino acids: CASRTPNYGYTF. The CDR3 region has the DNA TGTGCCAGCAGGACCCCCAACTATGGCTACACCTTC.